The TCR beta chain under discussion was sequenced for a study of T cell responses to AZD1222 COVID-19 vaccine (dated by TCRdb to about 2021). About the investigation overall: A total of 230 to 250 trial participants underwent TCR sequencing, of whom more than 200 had received two doses of AZD1222 and roughly 26 had received two doses of the MenACWY control vaccine. Trial participants were enrolled by age into subgroups of 18-55, 56-69 and 70-plus years, and around 150, 28 and 57 TCR-sequenced participants, respectively, were included in these subgroups. The paper's findings and limits, for the study overall: The whole spike protein was spanned by vaccine-associated CD4 TCRs, and dominant responses were seen in regions 160-218 and 743-854. The 56-69-year group was small, and its depth increase did not reach significance, likely because of low power. Conclusions about previously exposed vaccinees are limited, since just five to seven AZD1222 recipients were seropositive for SARS-CoV-2 at baseline. Most participants were white British and females outnumbered males, and the authors suggested that clonal diversity may have been underestimated. After two AZD1222 doses, both the breadth and the depth of spike-specific TCRs were significantly higher than at day 0 and than in MenACWY recipients. Because no day 14 peak-response samples were available, repertoires were characterized only after the peak T cell response. Reportedly, close to half of the unique spike-specific TCRs recognized epitopes lying outside the regions that are mutated in the B.1.351 and B.1.1.7 variants.

This clone showed up just a few times. The clone's antigen remains unknown. No base quality information exists; no much larger clone differs at one position. The time point label of this sample denotes: about 28 days (+/-7) after the second vaccine dose. AZD1222 recipients with second doses at about 4 weeks or about 12 weeks were pooled, because spike-specific TCR depth and breadth did not differ between schedules. The vaccinee samples were drawn from two UK trials, COV001 and COV002, one of which was a single-blind randomized controlled phase 2/3 trial testing AZD1222 (ChAdOx1 nCoV-19) in healthy adults. For TCRbeta chain sequencing, PBMC samples from trial participants were taken at day 0 and at day 28 after the second dose. From its cysteine to its phenylalanine, the CDR3 spans 14 amino acids. Here the CDR3 DNA is all that survives: 42 bases in frame from base 1. V lost 8 bases and J lost 5 bases; the stretch between them is 13 bases long. The germline V gene encodes CDR1 SNHLY and CDR2 FYNNEI.

The CDR3 regions of human TCRbeta chains were subjected to immunosequencing. The original methods were these. Repertoire TCRs were matched against a reference library of SARS-CoV-2-specific TCRs generated with the MIRA antigen-specificity platform. Breadth meant the fraction of unique TCRs that were SARS-CoV-2-associated, whereas depth meant the fraction of total T cells that were SARS-CoV-2-associated. Using the MIRA data, each spike-specific TCR was mapped to the spike region that the TCR reacts to and placed in a CD4 or CD8 class. Log10-transformed breadth and depth values were compared by one-way ANOVA with Sidak's multiple comparisons tests. TCRdb re-hosts the immuneACCESS table, in-frame sequences only. Its copies lack some clones; in the studies checked, an unresolved V gene accounts for under half of them, and the cause for the rest is not known. That table supplies the V and J calls and clone size; D and trimming were determined from the DNA. Within this sample are some 130,000 clones, with approximately 91% of them counted one time only. The ten largest clones add up to 1% to 1.4% of the sample.

Material: peripheral blood, obtained 28 days after the second AZD1222 dose. The receptor was isolated from an adult who received the AZD1222 COVID-19 vaccine. Recombination connected TRBV2 to TRBJ1-6, with the D gene call left open. The CDR3 protein sequence reads: CASSEVADNSPLHF. The DNA reads TGTGCCAGCTCTGAGGTAGCAGATAATTCACCCCTCCACTTT. Extended through the reference TRBV2 and TRBJ1-6 proteins, this CDR3 yields the full variable domain: EPEVTQTPSHQVTQMGQEVILRCVPISNHLYFYWYRQILGQKVEFLVSFYNNEISEKSEIFDDQFSVERPDGSNFTLKIRSTKLEDSAMYFCASSEVADNSPLHFGNGTRLTVT.